The following is a T cell receptor beta chain sequence with its context. This specimen comes from a study of early T cells in non-severe SARS-CoV-2 infection. About the research overall: The input, bulk RNA from unsorted whole blood, was sequenced, and chains were unpaired.

MiXCR, applied by TCRdb to the 5' RACE reads, yields one record per CDR3 protein. The table lists around 100,000 distinct CDR3 sequences, roughly 14% of them singletons. The CDR3 covers 13 residues. Trimming cost V 4 bases and J 4 bases, with 9 bases left between them. The germline gives CDR1 SGHRS, CDR2 YFSETQ. The receptor's source is an adult who was a healthcare worker with PCR-confirmed SARS-CoV-2 infection or an uninfected control (not recorded which). Sequences were obtained from whole blood. V is TRBV5-1 and J is TRBJ1-5; tentative D call: TRBD1 (5 bases). The CDR3, as DNA: TGCGCCAGCAGCCTGACAGTTAATCAGCCCCAGCATTTT. Translating it yields CASSLTVNQPQHF.